This passage covers 14 T cell receptor beta chains from one sample sequenced in a study of blood T cell repertoires in COVID-19. The method was immunoSEQ multiplex PCR; TCRdb's version includes in-frame clones alone and lacks a portion of them. The table has 350,000 to 400,000 clones, approximately 88% seen once. Specimen: PBMCs or T cells enriched from blood (not recorded which). The receptor set was obtained from a woman aged 25 to 39 with acute COVID-19.

The chain combines TRBV3-1 (or the pseudogene TRBV3-2) with TRBJ2-7; 8 nucleotides align to TRBD1. Losses at the gene ends were 4 bases for V and 4 bases for J; bases not matched to a gene: 6. Germline V gene data show CDR1 as LGHDT and CDR2 as YNNKEL (reference sequence). The CDR3 spans 14 residues. For the CDR3, the DNA is TGTGCCAGCAGCCTTGGACAGGGAAGATACGAGCAGTACTTC. This gives the protein CASSLGQGRYEQYF.

The chain employs TRBV5-1 and TRBJ1-1, with a tentative D call TRBD1 (6 bases). V lost 2 bases and J lost 1, with 15 bases in between. Looked up from germline, CDR1 is SGHRS and CDR2 is YFSETQ. This CDR3 spans 16 amino acids. CDR3 sequence reads: CASSLTHTGSNTEAFF. The CDR3 DNA follows: TGCGCCAGCAGCTTAACTCATACAGGGTCGAACACTGAAGCTTTCTTT. Together with reference TRBV5-1 and TRBJ1-1, the CDR3 gives the full variable domain: KAGVTQTPRYLIKTRGQQVTLSCSPISGHRSVSWYQQTPGQGLQFLFEYFSETQRNKGNFPGRFSGRQFSNSRSEMNVSTLELGDSALYLCASSLTHTGSNTEAFFGQGTRLTVV.

The chain links TRBV24-1 to TRBJ1-4; D is unresolved. V was shortened by 2 bases and J by 7 bases, with 19 bases between the two germline ends. The germline CDR1 and CDR2 sequences are KGHDR and SFDVKD. The CDR3 length is 17 residues. The CDR3 DNA reads TGTGCCACCAGTGATTCGACTGGCGGGCAGCAACTTGAAAAACTGTTTTTT. Protein sequence: CATSDSTGGQQLEKLFF.

This clone was detected only a few times. The rearrangement uses TRBV6-5 and TRBJ2-2; the match to TRBD1 covers 8 bases. V shed 6 bases, J shed 6 bases, and the junction held 9 bases outside the gene matches. CDR3 length: 15 amino acids. In germline, CDR1 is MNHEY, CDR2 SVGAGI. The CDR3 region has the DNA TGTGCCAGCAGAGTCGTACAGGGGGACTCCGGGGAGCTGTTTTTT. This codes for CASRVVQGDSGELFF.

V usage is TRBV5-1 and J usage is TRBJ1-5, with 7 bases identical to TRBD1. J lost 2 bases, V lost 4 bases, and 6 bases had no gene match. CDR1 and CDR2 from the germline V gene are SGHRS and YFSETQ. The CDR3 length is 15 residues. Written as DNA, the CDR3 is TGCGCCAGCAGCCCCTTAGGACAGGGCAATCAGCCCCAGCATTTT. Translation: CASSPLGQGNQPQHF.

This chain links TRBV4-1 with TRBJ1-1; D not certain. CDR1 MGHRA and CDR2 YSYEKL come from the germline V gene. CDR3 length equals 13 residues. V lost 1 base and J lost 3, with 6 bases in between. CDR3 nucleotides: TGCGCCAGCAGCCAAGTTTTAGACACTGAAGCTTTCTTT. Protein product: CASSQVLDTEAFF.

The rearrangement joins TRBV9 to TRBJ2-1, with TRBD2 matching 8 bases. Germline V gene lookup returns CDR1 SGDLS and CDR2 YYNGEE. The CDR3 length is 17 residues. V trimming: 0 bases; J trimming: 10 bases; junction bases outside the gene matches: 15. The CDR3 is CASSVGSGGGPRREQFF. CDR3 nucleotides: TGTGCCAGCAGCGTAGGGAGCGGCGGGGGGCCCCGAAGGGAGCAGTTCTTC.

The chain joins TRBV20-1 to TRBJ2-1; D remains unclear. Germline CDR1 reads DFQATT; CDR2 reads SNEGSKA (reference sequence). Trimming took 5 bases from V and 5 from J, leaving 7 bases between them. There are 11 residues in the CDR3. The DNA for the CDR3 is TGCAGTGCTGTCCATCACAATGAGCAGTTCTTC. This translates into CSAVHHNEQFF.

This clone has a single count. The chain joins TRBV5-4 to TRBJ2-1; TRBD2 matches 10 bases. CDR3 length: 16 amino acids. In germline, CDR1 is SGHNT, CDR2 YYREEE (reference sequence). The junction had 2 bases not matched to a gene; V was cut back by 0 bases and J by 2 bases. The CDR3 protein is CASSLERGGAYNEQFF. The CDR3 DNA is TGTGCCAGCAGCTTGGAGCGGGGGGGCGCCTACAATGAGCAGTTCTTC.

The V and J genes are TRBV2 and TRBJ1-4, with D tentatively TRBD1 (6 bases). Germline CDR1 is SNHLY and CDR2 is FYNNEI. The CDR3 contains 16 residues. V lost 3 bases, J lost 7 bases, and 18 bases lay in between. The CDR3 sequence: CASSDPSGTTIEKLFF. The CDR3 DNA follows: TGTGCCAGCAGTGACCCCTCCGGGACAACCATTGAAAAACTGTTTTTT.

V is TRBV25-1 and J is TRBJ1-1; 8 bases agree with TRBD1. CDR1 is MGHDK and CDR2 is SYGVNS in the germline V gene. The ends lost 8 bases at V and 4 bases at J; junction bases unmatched: 6. The CDR3 length is 13 residues. CDR3 DNA sequence: TGTGCCAGCGCCAAGACAGGGGTCACTGAAGCTTTCTTT. This translates into CASAKTGVTEAFF. The whole variable domain, remainder taken from reference TRBV25-1 and TRBJ1-1, is EADIYQTPRYLVIGTGKKITLECSQTMGHDKMYWYQQDPGMELHLIHYSYGVNSTEKGDLSSESTVSRIRTEHFPLTLESARPSHTSQYLCASAKTGVTEAFFGQGTRLTVV.

The V and J genes are TRBV19 and TRBJ1-1, with 12 bases lining up with TRBD1. This CDR3 has 15 amino acids. V was clipped by 5 bases and J by 3 bases; unmatched bases: 4. Germline assignment: CDR1 LNHDA and CDR2 SQIVND (reference sequence). CDR3 bases: TGTGCCAGTAGTGGGGACAGGGGGCGGGACACTGAAGCTTTCTTT. Protein sequence: CASSGDRGRDTEAFF.

This chain connects TRBV6-8 to TRBJ1-6; perhaps TRBD1 as D (5 bases). CDR1 is MNHGY, CDR2 SAAAGT, per germline. V gave up 6 bases and J gave up 2 bases, with 14 bases separating them. The length of the CDR3 is 16 residues. The CDR3 DNA sequence: TGTGCCAGCAGGTCCGGGACTCCGACCTATAATTCACCCCTCCACTTT. Translating it yields CASRSGTPTYNSPLHF.

The chain has TRBV2 and TRBJ2-7, with D perhaps matching TRBD1 (6 bases). The CDR3 has 15 amino acids. The germline CDR1 and CDR2 sequences are SNHLY and FYNNEI. Trimming removed 6 bases from V and 2 bases from J, with 17 bases in between. The CDR3 bases are TGTGCCAGCAGCGTACTGGACAGAGGAACCTACGAGCAGTACTTC. Its translation is CASSVLDRGTYEQYF.